The sample holds one count of the clone carrying this TCR beta chain. This CDR3 spans 14 amino acids. Per the germline V gene, CDR1 is MNHEY and CDR2 is SVGAGI. V was pared by 6 bases and J by 6 bases, with 10 bases of the junction left unmatched. In the source study's methods: The assay estimated nucleated cells by amplifying reference gene primers. Repertoires were generated with immunoSEQ multiplex PCR, while TCRdb's copy carries only in-frame clones and drops some. That table supplies the V and J calls and clone size; D and trimming were determined from the DNA. The sample carries some 390,000 clones, around 87% recorded once. This entry belongs to a study of blood T cell repertoires in COVID-19. Across the whole study: COVID-19 samples collected from the United States, Italy and Spain covered acute and convalescent phases. T cells, B-cell-depleted T cells, or PBMCs provided the cDNA or gDNA that served as material.

The V and J genes are TRBV6-5 and TRBJ2-7; 8 bases fit TRBD2. The sequencing input was peripheral blood. The receptor was isolated from a human donor in a cohort sampled during active COVID-19. CDR3 in amino acids: CASSQGAGAGEQYF. DNA of the CDR3: TGTGCCAGCAGCCAAGGAGCGGGGGCGGGCGAGCAGTACTTC.